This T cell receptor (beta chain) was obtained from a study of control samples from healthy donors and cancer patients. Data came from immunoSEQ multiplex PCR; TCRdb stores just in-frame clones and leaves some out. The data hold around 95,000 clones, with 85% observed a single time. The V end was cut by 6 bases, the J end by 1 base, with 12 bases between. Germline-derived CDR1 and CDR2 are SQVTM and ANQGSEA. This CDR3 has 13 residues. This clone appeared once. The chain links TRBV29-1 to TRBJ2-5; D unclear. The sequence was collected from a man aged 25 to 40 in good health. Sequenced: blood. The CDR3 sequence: CSVRGRFQETQYF. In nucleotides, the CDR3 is TGCAGCGTCCGCGGACGGTTCCAAGAGACCCAGTACTTC. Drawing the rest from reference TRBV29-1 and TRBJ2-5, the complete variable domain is SAVISQKPSRDICQRGTSLTIQCQVDSQVTMMFWYRQQPGQSLTLIATANQGSEATYESGFVIDKFPISRPNLTFSTLTVSNMSPEDSSIYLCSVRGRFQETQYFGPGTRLLVL.